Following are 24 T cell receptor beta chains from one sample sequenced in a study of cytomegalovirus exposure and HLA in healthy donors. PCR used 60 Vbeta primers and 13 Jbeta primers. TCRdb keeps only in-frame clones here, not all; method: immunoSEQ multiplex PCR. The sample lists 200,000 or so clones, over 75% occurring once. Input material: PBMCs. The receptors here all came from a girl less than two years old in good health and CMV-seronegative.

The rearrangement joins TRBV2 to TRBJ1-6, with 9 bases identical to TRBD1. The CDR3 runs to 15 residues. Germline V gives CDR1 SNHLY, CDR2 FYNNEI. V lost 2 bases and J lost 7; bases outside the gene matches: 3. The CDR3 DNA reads TGTGCCAGCAGTGAATGGACAGGGGAGAATTCACCCCTCCACTTT. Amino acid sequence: CASSEWTGENSPLHF.

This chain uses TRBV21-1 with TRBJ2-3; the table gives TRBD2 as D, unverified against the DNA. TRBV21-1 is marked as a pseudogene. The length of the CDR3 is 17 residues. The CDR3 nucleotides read TGTGCCAGCAGCAAAGCTTTAGGAGGGATTCCTACAGATACGCAGTATTTT. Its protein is CASSKALGGIPTDTQYF.

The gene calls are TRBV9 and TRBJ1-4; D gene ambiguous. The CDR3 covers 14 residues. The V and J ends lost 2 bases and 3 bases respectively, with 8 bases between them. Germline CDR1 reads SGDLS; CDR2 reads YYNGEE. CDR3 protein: CASSVGSANEKLFF. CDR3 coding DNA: TGTGCCAGCAGCGTCGGGTCGGCTAATGAAAAACTGTTTTTT.

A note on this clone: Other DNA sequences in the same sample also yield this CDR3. This CDR3 reads CASSPRTSGYNEQFF. In DNA, the CDR3 is TGTGCCAGCAGCCCCCGGACTAGCGGTTACAATGAGCAGTTCTTC. J is TRBJ2-1 and V is TRBV11-2, with 10 bases matching TRBD2. Germline CDR1 and CDR2: SGHAT and FQNNGV. Germline trimming cut 5 bases from V and 4 bases from J; bases unmatched to any gene: 5. This CDR3 has 15 amino acids.

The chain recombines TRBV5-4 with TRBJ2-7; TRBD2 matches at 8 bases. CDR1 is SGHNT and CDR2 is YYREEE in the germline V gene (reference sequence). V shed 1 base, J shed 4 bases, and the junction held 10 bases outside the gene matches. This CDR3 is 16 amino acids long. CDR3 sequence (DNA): TGTGCCAGCAGCTTGAGCGGGACTAGGGTGATGTACGAGCAGTACTTC. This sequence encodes CASSLSGTRVMYEQYF.

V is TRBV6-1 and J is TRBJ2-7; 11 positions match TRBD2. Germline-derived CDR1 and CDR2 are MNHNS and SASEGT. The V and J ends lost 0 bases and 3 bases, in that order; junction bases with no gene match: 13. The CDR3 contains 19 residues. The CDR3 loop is CASSEATSGSTRLFYEQYF. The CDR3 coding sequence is TGTGCCAGCAGTGAAGCAACTAGCGGGAGTACGCGCCTCTTCTACGAGCAGTACTTC.

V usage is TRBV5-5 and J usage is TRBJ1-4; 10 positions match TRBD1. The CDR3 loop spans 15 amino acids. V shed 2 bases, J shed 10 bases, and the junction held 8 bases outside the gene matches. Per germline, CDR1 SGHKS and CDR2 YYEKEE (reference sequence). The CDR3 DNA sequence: TGTGCCAGCAGCTTAGACCGACAGGGGGCGGGAAAACTGTTTTTT. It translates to CASSLDRQGAGKLFF.

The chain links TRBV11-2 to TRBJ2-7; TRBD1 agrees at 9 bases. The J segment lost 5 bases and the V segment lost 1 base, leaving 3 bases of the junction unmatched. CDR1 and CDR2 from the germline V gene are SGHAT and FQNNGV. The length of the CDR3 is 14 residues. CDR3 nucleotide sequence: TGTGCCAGCAGCTTAGGAACAGGGGGCCACGAGCAGTACTTC. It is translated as CASSLGTGGHEQYF.

The DNA of the CDR3 is TGTGCCAGCAGTGAATCAAGGACTTTGGGAGGGCCAGAGACCCAGTACTTC. Translated, it gives CASSESRTLGGPETQYF. The chain links TRBV25-1 to TRBJ2-5, with 7 bases fitting TRBD2. V lost 1 base and J lost 4; bases outside the gene matches: 12. CDR3 length: 17 amino acids. Germline CDR1 MGHDK, CDR2 SYGVNS.

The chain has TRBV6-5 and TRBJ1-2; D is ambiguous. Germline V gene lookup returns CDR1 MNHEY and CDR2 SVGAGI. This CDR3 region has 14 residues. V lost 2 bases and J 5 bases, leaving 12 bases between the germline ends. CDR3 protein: CASSYTLGSYGYTF. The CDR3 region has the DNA TGTGCCAGCAGTTACACCCTCGGGAGTTATGGCTACACCTTC.

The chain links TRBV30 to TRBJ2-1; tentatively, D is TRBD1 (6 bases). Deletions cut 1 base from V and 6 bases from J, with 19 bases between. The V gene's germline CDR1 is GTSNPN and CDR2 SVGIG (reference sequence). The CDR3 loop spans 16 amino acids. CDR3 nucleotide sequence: TGTGCCTGGAGTGGATCAAGACAGGTACCCCTCAATGAGCAGTTCTTC. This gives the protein CAWSGSRQVPLNEQFF. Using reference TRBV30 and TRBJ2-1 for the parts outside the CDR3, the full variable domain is SQTIHQWPATLVQPVGSPLSLECTVEGTSNPNLYWYRQAAGRGLQLLFYSVGIGQISSEVPQNLSASRPQDRQFILSSKKLLLSDSGFYLCAWSGSRQVPLNEQFFGPGTRLTVL.

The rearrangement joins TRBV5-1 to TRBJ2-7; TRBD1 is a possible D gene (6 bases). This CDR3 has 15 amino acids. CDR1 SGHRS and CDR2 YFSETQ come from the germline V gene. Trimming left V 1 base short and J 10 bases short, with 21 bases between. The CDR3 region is CASSLRRDIGCPQYF. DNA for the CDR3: TGCGCCAGCAGCTTGAGAAGGGACATAGGTTGTCCCCAGTACTTC.

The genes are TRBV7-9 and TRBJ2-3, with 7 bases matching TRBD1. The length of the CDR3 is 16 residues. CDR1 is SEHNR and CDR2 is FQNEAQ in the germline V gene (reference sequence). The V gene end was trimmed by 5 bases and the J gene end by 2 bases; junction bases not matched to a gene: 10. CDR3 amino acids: CASSPSGTDLTDTQYF. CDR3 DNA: TGTGCCAGCAGCCCATCCGGGACAGACCTCACAGATACGCAGTATTTT.

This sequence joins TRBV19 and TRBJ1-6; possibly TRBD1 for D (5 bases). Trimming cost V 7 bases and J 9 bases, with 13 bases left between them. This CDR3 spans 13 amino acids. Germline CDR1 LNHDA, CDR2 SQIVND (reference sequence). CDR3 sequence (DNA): TGTGCCAGTAATCGCAGGGAAGGTTCACCCCTCCACTTT. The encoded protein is CASNRREGSPLHF.

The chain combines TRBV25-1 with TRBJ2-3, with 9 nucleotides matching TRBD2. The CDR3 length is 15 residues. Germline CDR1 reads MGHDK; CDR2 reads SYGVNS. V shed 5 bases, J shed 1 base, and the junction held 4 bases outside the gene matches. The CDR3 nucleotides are TGTGCCAGCAGTACGGCTAGCGGGGGCACAGATACGCAGTATTTT. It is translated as CASSTASGGTDTQYF.

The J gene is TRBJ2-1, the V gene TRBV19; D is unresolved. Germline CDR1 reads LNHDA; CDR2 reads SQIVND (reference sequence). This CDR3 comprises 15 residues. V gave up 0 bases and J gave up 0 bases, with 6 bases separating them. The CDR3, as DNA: TGTGCCAGTAGTATAGACAGATTCTCCTACAATGAGCAGTTCTTC. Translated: CASSIDRFSYNEQFF.

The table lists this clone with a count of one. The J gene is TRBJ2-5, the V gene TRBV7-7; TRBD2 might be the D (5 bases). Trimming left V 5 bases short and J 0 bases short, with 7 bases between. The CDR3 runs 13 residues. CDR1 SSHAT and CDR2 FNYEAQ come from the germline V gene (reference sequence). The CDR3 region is CASSGSDQETQYF. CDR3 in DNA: TGTGCCAGCAGCGGGAGTGACCAAGAGACCCAGTACTTC.

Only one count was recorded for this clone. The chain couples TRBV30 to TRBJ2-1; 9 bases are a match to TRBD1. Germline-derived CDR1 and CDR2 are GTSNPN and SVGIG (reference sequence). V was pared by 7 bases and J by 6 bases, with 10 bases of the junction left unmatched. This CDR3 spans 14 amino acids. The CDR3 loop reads CALTPGQGINEQFF. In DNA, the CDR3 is TGTGCCTTAACTCCGGGACAGGGAATCAATGAGCAGTTCTTC.

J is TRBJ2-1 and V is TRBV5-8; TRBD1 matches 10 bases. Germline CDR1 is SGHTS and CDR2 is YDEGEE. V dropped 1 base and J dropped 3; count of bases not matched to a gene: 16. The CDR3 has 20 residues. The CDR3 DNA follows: TGTGCCAGCAGCTTGCTCCTCCGGGACAGGGGCGTCCGCCTCTACAATGAGCAGTTCTTC. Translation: CASSLLLRDRGVRLYNEQFF.

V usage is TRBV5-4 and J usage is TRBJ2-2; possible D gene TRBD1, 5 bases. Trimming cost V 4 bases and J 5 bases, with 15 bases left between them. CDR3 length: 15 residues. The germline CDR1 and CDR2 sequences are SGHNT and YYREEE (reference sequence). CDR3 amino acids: CASSTQGYGTGELFF. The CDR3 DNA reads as TGTGCCAGCAGCACTCAGGGTTACGGAACCGGGGAGCTGTTTTTT. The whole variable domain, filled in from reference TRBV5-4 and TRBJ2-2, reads ETGVTQSPTHLIKTRGQQVTLRCSSQSGHNTVSWYQQALGQGPQFIFQYYREEENGRGNFPPRFSGLQFPNYSSELNVNALELDDSALYLCASSTQGYGTGELFFGEGSRLTVL.

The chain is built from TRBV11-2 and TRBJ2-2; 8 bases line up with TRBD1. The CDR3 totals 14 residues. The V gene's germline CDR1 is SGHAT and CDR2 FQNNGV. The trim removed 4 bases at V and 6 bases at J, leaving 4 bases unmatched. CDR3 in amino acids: CASSSNRGAGELFF. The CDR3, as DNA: TGTGCCAGCAGCTCGAACAGGGGGGCCGGGGAGCTGTTTTTT.

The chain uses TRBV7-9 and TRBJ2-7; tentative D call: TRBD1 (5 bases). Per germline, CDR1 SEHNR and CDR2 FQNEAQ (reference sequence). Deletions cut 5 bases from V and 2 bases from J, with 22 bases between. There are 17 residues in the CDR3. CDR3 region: CASSTSRRAPRAYEQYF. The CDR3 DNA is TGTGCCAGCAGCACCAGCCGCAGGGCCCCCCGGGCCTACGAGCAGTACTTC.

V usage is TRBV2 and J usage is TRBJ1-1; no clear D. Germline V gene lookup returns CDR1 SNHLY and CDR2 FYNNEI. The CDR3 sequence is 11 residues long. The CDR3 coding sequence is TGTGCTACCGACCCCCGGGGTGAAGCTTTCTTT. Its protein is CATDPRGEAFF.

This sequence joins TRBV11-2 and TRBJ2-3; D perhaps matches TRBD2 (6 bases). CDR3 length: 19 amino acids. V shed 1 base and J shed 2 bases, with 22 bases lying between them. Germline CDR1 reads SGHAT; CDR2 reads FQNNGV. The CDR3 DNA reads TGTGCCAGCAGCTTAGGGGAGGTCGGACGCTCAGGGATCACAGATACGCAGTATTTT. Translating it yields CASSLGEVGRSGITDTQYF.